This T cell receptor (beta chain) was identified during a study of beta chain features in type 1 diabetes. Study outcomes and limitations: In comparison with healthy donors, patients had naive, central memory and Treg TCRB repertoires that appeared more similar. Since sequencing was performed on cDNA, cells with high TCR expression could be over-represented. Patients with Type 1 diabetes showed moderately but significantly shorter TCRB CDR3s in all four CD4+ subsets. Insertions at VDJ junctions were less frequent in type 1 diabetes patients. These patients also deleted more nucleotides at the same junctions.

A CD45RO/CCR7/CD25/CD127/CD95/CD27 panel sorted naive, central memory, regulatory and stem cell-like memory CD4+ cells. Germline lookup yields CDR1 LNHDA and CDR2 SQIVND (reference sequence). J gave up 1 base and V 2 bases, and 5 bases lay outside the gene matches. This CDR3 has 16 amino acids. As regards this clone: Its antigen is unknown.

As every portion of the isolated RNA was reverse transcribed, the sequencing read expressed TCRB transcripts. Generated by immunoSEQ multiplex PCR, the TCRdb table keeps only in-frame clones and is missing some. The sample holds around 250,000 clones, around an eighth seen once. This clonotype was sampled from a man in his thirties or forties with type 1 diabetes. The chain uses TRBV19 and TRBJ2-7; 10 bases match TRBD1. The sequencing input was naive CD4+ T cells from blood. CDR3 protein: CASSISGTGVSYEQYF. CDR3 sequence (DNA): TGTGCCAGTAGTATATCCGGGACAGGGGTTTCCTACGAGCAGTACTTC.